The source of this TCR beta chain is a study of beta chain features in type 1 diabetes. About the study: Patients shared similar age, gender and cell yields with healthy donors. General study findings and limits: For Type 1 diabetes patients, all four CD4+ subsets carried TCRB CDR3s that were moderately but significantly shorter. Lower insertion and higher deletion counts appeared at VDJ junctions in type 1 diabetes patients.

Concerning this clone: The antigen remains unidentified.

This CDR3 contains 12 residues. Per germline, CDR1 MDHEN and CDR2 SYDVKM. A sort by CD45RO/CCR7/CD25/CD127/CD95/CD27 yielded CD4+ naive, central memory, regulatory and stem cell-like memory cells. Of the isolated RNA, all was reverse transcribed, and so the sequenced material was expressed TCRB transcripts. TCRdb's table, derived via immunoSEQ multiplex PCR, lists solely in-frame clones and lacks some. The table lists approximately 44,000 clones, roughly half of them singletons. The chain combines TRBV28 with TRBJ2-5, with D perhaps matching TRBD2 (6 bases). The J call is uncertain, as TRBJ2-7 better fits the DNA end. This TCR was recovered from a woman between 18 and 29 years old in good health. The sequenced material came from Tregs from blood. This CDR3 reads CAVIAATYEQYF. Here the CDR3 DNA reads TGTGCCGTAATAGCGGCCACCTACGAGCAGTACTTC.